One T cell receptor beta chain is described in this entry. Other DNA sequences of this sample code for an identical CDR3. The data were obtained in a study of blood T cell repertoires in COVID-19. Study-wide context: Samples came from the United States, Italy and Spain, spanning acute and convalescent COVID-19. Nucleic acid was either cDNA or gDNA, and it came from T cells, B-cell-depleted T cells, or PBMCs.

Clones were read by immunoSEQ multiplex PCR, and TCRdb kept only the in-frame ones, dropping some. This sample yields 80,000 to 100,000 clones, of which more than 80% are seen a single time; 10% belongs to the top ten. Sequenced input: peripheral blood. This receptor was taken from a woman between 65 and 79 years old with acute or convalescent COVID-19.

CDR3 sequence reads: CASSYRGNTEAFF. The CDR3 nucleotides read TGTGCCAGCAGTTACAGGGGGAACACTGAAGCTTTCTTT. This chain joins TRBV6-5 and TRBJ1-1, with D perhaps matching TRBD1 (5 bases). CDR1 and CDR2 from the germline V gene are MNHEY and SVGAGI. The CDR3 has 13 residues. V lost 2 bases and J lost 1, with 5 bases in between.